The clone carrying this TCR beta chain has a handful of counts. The data derive from a study of T-cell memory formation after mild COVID-19. From 5'RACE with constant-segment primers came TCR alpha and TCR beta cDNA libraries that carried sample barcodes and UMIs. A single record per CDR3 protein comes from TCRdb applying MiXCR to the 5' RACE reads. The data show around 470,000 distinct CDR3 sequences, 20% seen once. The CDR3 length is 18 residues. Germline CDR1 and CDR2: SGHTA and FQGNSA. The V segment lost 1 base and the J segment 3 bases; nucleotides outside the gene matches: 11. What was sequenced was PBMCs or a T cell subset sorted from them (not recorded which). This chain links TRBV7-2 with TRBJ2-7; 11 bases line up with TRBD2. The sequence was obtained from an adult woman who had mild COVID-19 (a few samples of this study predate the infection). Cell type and time point are not known. The CDR3 DNA reads as TGTGCCAGCAGCTTAGAAGTTGATACTAGCGGGAGTGGCTACGAGCAGTACTTC. It codes for CASSLEVDTSGSGYEQYF.